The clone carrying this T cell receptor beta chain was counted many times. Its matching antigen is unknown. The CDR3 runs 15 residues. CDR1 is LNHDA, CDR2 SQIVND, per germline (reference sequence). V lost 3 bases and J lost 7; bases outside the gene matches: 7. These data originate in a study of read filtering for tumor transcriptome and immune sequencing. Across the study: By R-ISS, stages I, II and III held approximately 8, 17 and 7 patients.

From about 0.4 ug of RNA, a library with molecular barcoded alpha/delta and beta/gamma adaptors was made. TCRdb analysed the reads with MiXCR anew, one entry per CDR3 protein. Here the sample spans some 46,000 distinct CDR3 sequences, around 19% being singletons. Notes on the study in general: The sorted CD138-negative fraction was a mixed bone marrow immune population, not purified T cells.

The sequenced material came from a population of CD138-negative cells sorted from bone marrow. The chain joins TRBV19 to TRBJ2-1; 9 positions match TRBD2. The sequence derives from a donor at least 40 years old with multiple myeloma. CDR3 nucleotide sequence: TGTGCCAGTAGTATTTTTAGCGGGAGTCTGAATGAGCAGTTCTTC. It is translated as CASSIFSGSLNEQFF.